Below, 22 T cell receptor beta chains from the same sample are listed, as sequenced in a study of lymphopenia after photon versus proton radiotherapy. Profiled with immunoSEQ multiplex PCR; TCRdb holds only in-frame clones, not every one. The table lists about 55,000 clones, 84% of them singletons. Here the sequenced sample was peripheral blood, taken from a patient treated with proton-based radiotherapy. The receptors here all came from a man aged 55 to 70 with pancreatic cancer.

The rearrangement links TRBV11-3 to TRBJ2-5, with D tentatively TRBD1 or TRBD2 (5 bases each). This CDR3 spans 15 amino acids. Trimming left V 4 bases short and J 2 bases short, with 14 bases between. CDR1 is SGHNT, CDR2 YENEEA, per germline. CDR3 DNA sequence: TGTGCCAGCAGCTACCACGGGACCATACAAGAGACCCAGTACTTC. It specifies CASSYHGTIQETQYF.

The genes are TRBV10-1 and TRBJ1-2, with D unresolved. Trimming shortened V by 8 bases and J by 4 bases, and 20 bases separated the two germline ends. The length of the CDR3 is 15 residues. Germline CDR1 and CDR2: WNHNN and SYGVQD (reference sequence). The CDR3, as DNA: TGCGCCAGCCGTATTGAACCCCCGACTCTCTATGGCTACACCTTC. It yields the protein CASRIEPPTLYGYTF.

The chain combines TRBV11-3 with TRBJ1-3; no firm D call. V dropped 8 bases and J dropped 4 bases, with 9 bases sitting between them. The CDR3 is made up of 12 amino acids. CDR1 is SGHNT, CDR2 YENEEA, per germline. The CDR3 DNA reads TGTGCCAGCCGACAAGCGGGAAACACCATATATTTT. It codes for CASRQAGNTIYF.

The rearrangement joins TRBV9 to TRBJ2-3; D is ambiguous. The CDR3 is made up of 14 amino acids. V shed 2 bases and J shed 6 bases, with 13 bases lying between them. CDR1 is SGDLS and CDR2 is YYNGEE in the germline V gene. The CDR3 DNA reads as TGTGCCAGCAGCGTTTTAGGACGACCGGATACGCAGTATTTT. This gives the protein CASSVLGRPDTQYF.

This clone was detected once. The chain carries TRBV29-1 and TRBJ2-7, with 8 bases matching TRBD1. The CDR3 consists of 11 residues. Germline V gene lookup returns CDR1 SQVTM and CDR2 ANQGSEA. Losses at the gene ends were 6 bases for V and 3 bases for J; bases not matched to a gene: 1. The CDR3 here is CSVGQVYEQYF. CDR3 bases: TGCAGCGTGGGACAGGTCTACGAGCAGTACTTC.

The chain uses TRBV27 and TRBJ2-3; 10 bases agree with TRBD2. Germline CDR1 is MNHEY and CDR2 is SMNVEV (reference sequence). V gave up 5 bases and J gave up 2 bases; unmatched junction bases: 7. The CDR3 runs 16 residues. The chain's CDR3 is CASSPDLAGDTDTQYF. The CDR3 DNA sequence: TGTGCCAGCAGTCCCGATCTAGCGGGGGACACAGATACGCAGTATTTT.

The chain is built from TRBV6-1 and TRBJ2-3; 9 bases align to TRBD1. This CDR3 has 15 residues. Per germline, CDR1 MNHNS and CDR2 SASEGT. The J segment lost 2 bases and the V segment lost 6 bases, leaving 6 bases of the junction unmatched. CDR3 in DNA: TGTGCCAGCAGCGCCGGGACAGGGCCCACAGATACGCAGTATTTT. Amino acid sequence: CASSAGTGPTDTQYF.

This chain links TRBV30 with TRBJ2-5; 9 bases are a match to TRBD2. The CDR3 length is 16 residues. Germline V gene lookup returns CDR1 GTSNPN and CDR2 SVGIG (reference sequence). The V and J ends lost 0 bases and 5 bases, in that order; junction bases with no gene match: 10. The CDR3 nucleotides are TGTGCCTGGAGTGTAGGTCTGGCGGGAGGGTCGGAGACCCAGTACTTC. Translated, it gives CAWSVGLAGGSETQYF.

The genes are TRBV11-2 and TRBJ2-1, with 7 nucleotides matching TRBD1. The J segment lost 3 bases and the V segment lost 3 bases, leaving 2 bases of the junction unmatched. CDR3 length equals 14 residues. Germline lookup yields CDR1 SGHAT and CDR2 FQNNGV. CDR3 nucleotide sequence: TGTGCCAGCAGCTTCGGGGACAGCTACAATGAGCAGTTCTTC. It specifies CASSFGDSYNEQFF.

The chain combines TRBV7-9 with TRBJ2-1; perhaps TRBD1 as D (6 bases). Germline V CDR1 and CDR2: SEHNR, FQNEAQ (reference sequence). Trimming took off 0 bases at V and 9 bases at J, with 9 bases between the two ends. This CDR3 spans 13 amino acids. As DNA, the CDR3 is TGTGCCAGCAGCTTAGCAGGGGGTATTGAGCAGTTCTTC. Translating gives CASSLAGGIEQFF.

The genes are TRBV5-1 and TRBJ2-7; D uncertain. V was pared by 0 bases and J by 3 bases, with 7 bases between. There are 13 residues in the CDR3. Germline V gene sequence: CDR1 SGHRS, CDR2 YFSETQ. This CDR3 is CASSLEALYEQYF. DNA for the CDR3: TGCGCCAGCAGCTTGGAGGCCCTCTACGAGCAGTACTTC.

The chain couples TRBV28 to TRBJ2-1, with 8 nucleotides matching TRBD2. The germline V gene has CDR1 MDHEN and CDR2 SYDVKM. V shed 3 bases, J shed 3 bases, and the junction held 7 bases outside the gene matches. The CDR3 is 16 amino acids. In DNA form, the CDR3 reads TGTGCCAGCAGTTTCTCCTGGACTAGCATCTACAATGAGCAGTTCTTC. This encodes CASSFSWTSIYNEQFF.

The rearrangement links TRBV5-1 to TRBJ1-2, with TRBD1 as a possible D gene (6 bases). V was cut by 0 bases and J by 3 bases, with 6 bases left in between. This CDR3 contains 13 residues. Germline V gives CDR1 SGHRS, CDR2 YFSETQ. The CDR3 sequence is CASSLDRDYGYTF. DNA of the CDR3: TGCGCCAGCAGCTTGGACAGGGACTATGGCTACACCTTC.

The V gene is TRBV6-1, the J gene TRBJ2-7, with 10 bases fitting TRBD1. This CDR3 is built from 14 residues. The ends lost 6 bases at V and 4 bases at J; junction bases unmatched: 6. CDR1 MNHNS and CDR2 SASEGT come from the germline V gene. The CDR3 DNA reads as TGTGCCAGCAGGGCGGGACAGGGGCTATACGAGCAGTACTTC. As protein: CASRAGQGLYEQYF.

The chain carries TRBV7-2 and TRBJ2-7; TRBD2 is a possible D gene (5 bases). From germline, CDR1 is SGHTA and CDR2 FQGNSA. The CDR3 sequence is 16 residues long. Trimming pared 0 bases from V and 0 bases from J, leaving 12 bases between. In DNA, the CDR3 is TGTGCCAGCAGCTTAGCGAGGGAGAGTAGCTCCTACGAGCAGTACTTC. Amino acids: CASSLARESSSYEQYF.

This chain joins TRBV10-3 and TRBJ2-1; D remains ambiguous. Germline V gene sequence: CDR1 ENHRY, CDR2 SYGVKD. Trimming shortened V by 4 bases and J by 6 bases, and 4 bases separated the two germline ends. There are 11 residues in the CDR3. The CDR3 region is CAISGTNEQFF. The CDR3 bases are TGTGCCATCAGTGGGACCAATGAGCAGTTCTTC.

This clone was seen only a few times. The chain links TRBV30 to TRBJ1-5, with unresolved D. The V and J ends lost 1 base and 4 bases respectively, with 8 bases between them. The CDR3 is 13 residues long. Germline V CDR1 and CDR2: GTSNPN, SVGIG (reference sequence). The CDR3 loop is CAWSGGTNQPQHF. In DNA, the CDR3 is TGTGCCTGGAGTGGAGGTACGAATCAGCCCCAGCATTTT.

In its sample, this clone was seen a few times. The chain joins TRBV6-1 to TRBJ2-2; the match to TRBD1 covers 10 bases. J was trimmed by 4 bases and V by 4 bases; bases with no gene match: 0. This CDR3 is 14 amino acids long. Germline CDR1 reads MNHNS; CDR2 reads SASEGT. DNA of the CDR3: TGTGCCAGCAGTGGACAGGGGGCCACCGGGGAGCTGTTTTTT. Translation gives CASSGQGATGELFF.

The gene calls are TRBV5-1 and TRBJ2-1; 12 bases align to TRBD2. V gave up 3 bases and J gave up 3 bases; unmatched junction bases: 22. The CDR3 totals 22 residues. Germline V gene sequence: CDR1 SGHRS, CDR2 YFSETQ. In nucleotides, the CDR3 is TGCGCCAGCAGCTCCCGGGGTTGGCGGACTAGCGGGAAATCTAGGGACTACAATGAGCAGTTCTTC. Translated: CASSSRGWRTSGKSRDYNEQFF.

This rearrangement joins TRBV6-6 to TRBJ2-3, with 13 bases aligning to TRBD2. The CDR3 spans 14 residues. Looked up from germline, CDR1 is MNHNY and CDR2 is SVGAGI (reference sequence). With 10 bases clipped from V and 4 bases from J, the junction kept 5 bases outside the gene matches. Written as DNA, the CDR3 is TGTGCCACAGGACTAGCGGGAGACCCAGATACGCAGTATTTT. It specifies CATGLAGDPDTQYF.

This clone was seen a handful of times. This chain links TRBV9 with TRBJ2-4; D is perhaps TRBD2 (6 bases). The CDR3 is made up of 17 amino acids. V lost 0 bases and J lost 1, with 14 bases in between. Looked up from germline, CDR1 is SGDLS and CDR2 is YYNGEE. The CDR3 protein is CASSVGKEGRAKNIQYF. The CDR3 DNA follows: TGTGCCAGCAGCGTAGGGAAGGAGGGCAGGGCCAAAAACATTCAGTACTTC. The whole variable domain, remainder taken from reference TRBV9 and TRBJ2-4, is DSGVTQTPKHLITATGQRVTLRCSPRSGDLSVYWYQQSLDQGLQFLIQYYNGEERAKGNILERFSAQQFPDLHSELNLSSLELGDSALYFCASSVGKEGRAKNIQYFGAGTRLSVL.

V and J are TRBV4-3 and TRBJ1-1; the D gene is possibly TRBD1 (5 bases). This CDR3 region has 17 residues. The germline V gene encodes CDR1 LGHNA and CDR2 YSLEER. V was clipped by 0 bases and J by 1 base, with 15 bases between them. The CDR3 loop reads CASSQDRGHDRNTEAFF. The CDR3 nucleotides are TGCGCCAGCAGCCAAGATAGAGGACATGACCGGAACACTGAAGCTTTCTTT.